The 20 T cell receptor beta chains below were found in one sample sequenced in a study of identifying expanded T cells in peripheral blood. Libraries were prepared by immunoSEQ multiplex PCR; TCRdb keeps only in-frame clonotypes and omits some of them. The table includes around 70,000 clones, almost 90% detected once. Sequences were obtained from blood. The receptors were gathered from a person aged 18 to 75 in good health.

J is TRBJ2-2 and V is TRBV6-1; D ambiguous. The germline gives CDR1 MNHNS, CDR2 SASEGT. The CDR3 spans 15 residues. The V and J ends lost 7 bases and 1 base respectively, with 13 bases between them. The CDR3 region is CASIIDLRNTGELFF. As DNA, the CDR3 is TGTGCCAGCATTATAGACCTTAGGAACACCGGGGAGCTGTTTTTT.

The chain employs TRBV6-6 and TRBJ1-1; 8 positions match TRBD1. The CDR3 length is 12 residues. Looked up from germline, CDR1 is MNHNY and CDR2 is SVGAGI (reference sequence). Trimming removed 4 bases from V and 10 bases from J; junction bases left unmatched: 5. CDR3 protein: CASSSQGARAFF. The CDR3 coding sequence is TGTGCCAGCAGTTCCCAGGGGGCGCGAGCTTTCTTT.

V gene TRBV4-3 combines with J gene TRBJ1-4; 8 bases map to TRBD1. J was trimmed by 4 bases and V by 4 bases; bases with no gene match: 14. CDR1 is LGHNA, CDR2 YSLEER, per germline. This CDR3 has 18 residues. The CDR3 region is CASSPTWTGSVLNEKLFF. CDR3 DNA: TGCGCCAGCAGCCCCACGTGGACAGGGTCTGTTCTTAATGAAAAACTGTTTTTT.

This rearrangement joins TRBV29-1 to TRBJ2-1; 12 bases map to TRBD1. CDR1 is SQVTM, CDR2 ANQGSEA, per germline. The V gene end was trimmed by 8 bases and the J gene end by 7 bases; junction bases not matched to a gene: 12. This CDR3 comprises 15 residues. CDR3 residues: CSTISGTGGSNEQFF. CDR3 in DNA: TGCAGCACGATCTCCGGGACAGGGGGCAGTAATGAGCAGTTCTTC.

V gene TRBV18 combines with J gene TRBJ1-3; possibly TRBD1 for D (5 bases). Trimming stripped 5 bases from V and 0 bases from J, with 11 bases between. The CDR3 sequence is 15 residues long. CDR1 and CDR2 (germline): KGHSH, LQKENI. The CDR3 DNA reads TGTGCCAGCTCATCGACAGCCCTCTCTGGAAACACCATATATTTT. Amino acid sequence: CASSSTALSGNTIYF.

This sequence joins TRBV7-9 and TRBJ2-1, with 8 bases matching TRBD2. From germline, CDR1 is SEHNR and CDR2 FQNEAQ (reference sequence). This CDR3 is built from 15 residues. The trim removed 4 bases at V and 5 bases at J, leaving 7 bases unmatched. This chain's CDR3 is CASSSRLAYDNEQFF. Written as DNA, the CDR3 is TGTGCCAGCAGCTCCCGACTAGCGTACGACAATGAGCAGTTCTTC.

The gene calls are TRBV5-1 and TRBJ2-7, with TRBD1 matching over 8 bases. Germline CDR1 SGHRS, CDR2 YFSETQ. J lost 3 bases, V lost 4 bases, and 6 bases had no gene match. This CDR3 has 14 residues. This chain's CDR3 is CASSLRTGHYEQYF. DNA of the CDR3: TGCGCCAGCAGCCTTCGGACAGGGCACTACGAGCAGTACTTC.

The chain has TRBV2 and TRBJ1-2; TRBD1 might be the D (6 bases). Germline values: CDR1 SNHLY, CDR2 FYNNEI. The CDR3 runs 14 residues. With 5 bases removed from V and 7 bases from J, the gap between germline ends came to 17 bases. CDR3 loop: CASSLAGQSVGYTF. The CDR3, as DNA: TGTGCCAGCAGTTTGGCGGGACAAAGTGTTGGCTACACCTTC.

The J gene is TRBJ2-3, the V gene TRBV28, with D uncertain. This CDR3 has 12 residues. V was trimmed by 8 bases and J by 6 bases, leaving 12 bases between them. Germline loops: CDR1 MDHEN, CDR2 SYDVKM. In DNA form, the CDR3 reads TGTGCCAGCTCCCCCAGTAGGGATACGCAGTATTTT. This codes for CASSPSRDTQYF.

The rearrangement uses TRBV7-9 and TRBJ1-1; tentatively, D is TRBD1 (5 bases). The germline CDR1 and CDR2 sequences are SEHNR and FQNEAQ (reference sequence). The CDR3 length is 14 residues. With 1 base removed from V and 0 bases from J, the gap between germline ends came to 6 bases. The CDR3 here is CASSLGGLNTEAFF. The DNA of the CDR3 is TGTGCCAGCAGCTTAGGGGGACTGAACACTGAAGCTTTCTTT.

The rearrangement links TRBV4-3 to TRBJ2-1, with TRBD2 identical over 10 bases. Germline CDR1 is LGHNA and CDR2 is YSLEER. V shed 2 bases, J shed 7 bases, and the junction held 5 bases outside the gene matches. The CDR3 spans 15 residues. The CDR3 DNA reads as TGCGCCAGCAGCCAACCTACTAGCGGGGTTAATGAGCAGTTCTTC. This sequence encodes CASSQPTSGVNEQFF.

The chain employs TRBV28 and TRBJ2-5; 9 bases fit TRBD1. After removal of 0 bases from V and 4 bases from J, the junction contained 12 bases not matched to a gene. The CDR3 is made up of 18 amino acids. Germline V gives CDR1 MDHEN, CDR2 SYDVKM. CDR3 bases: TGTGCCAGCAGTTTATGGGACTTGACAGGGGGGGAGCGAGAGACCCAGTACTTC. The encoded protein is CASSLWDLTGGERETQYF.

The chain carries TRBV12-2 and TRBJ1-2. TRBV12-2 is tagged as a pseudogene. The CDR3 totals 14 residues. The CDR3 DNA reads as TGTGCAAGTCGCTTAGTGCTTTGGGGGGATGTCTACACCTTC. This codes for CASRLVLWGDVYTF.

The V and J genes are TRBV2 and TRBJ1-1; D remains ambiguous. This CDR3 contains 13 residues. Germline-derived CDR1 and CDR2 are SNHLY and FYNNEI. Trimming pared 4 bases from V and 3 bases from J, leaving 9 bases between. CDR3 sequence reads: CASSVPGDTEAFF. DNA of the CDR3: TGTGCCAGCAGTGTTCCCGGGGACACTGAAGCTTTCTTT.

The chain employs TRBV28 and TRBJ2-3; perhaps TRBD1 as D (6 bases). Germline CDR1 MDHEN, CDR2 SYDVKM. Trimming took off 1 base at V and 3 bases at J, with 14 bases between the two ends. This CDR3 comprises 16 residues. The CDR3, as DNA: TGTGCCAGCAGTTTATCCAAGGGCAGGGGAACAGATACGCAGTATTTT. Translation gives CASSLSKGRGTDTQYF. Complete variable domain (other parts from reference TRBV28 and TRBJ2-3): DVKVTQSSRYLVKRTGEKVFLECVQDMDHENMFWYRQDPGLGLRLIYFSYDVKMKEKGDIPEGYSVSREKKERFSLILESASTNQTSMYLCASSLSKGRGTDTQYFGPGTRLTVL.

V is TRBV9 and J is TRBJ1-2; D unclear. Germline CDR1 is SGDLS and CDR2 is YYNGEE. V lost 0 bases, J lost 0 bases, and 12 bases lay in between. This CDR3 has 16 residues. The CDR3 is CASSVDPQNPNYGYTF. The CDR3 DNA reads TGTGCCAGCAGCGTAGATCCACAGAATCCTAACTATGGCTACACCTTC.

This clone has just one count. J is TRBJ1-2 and V is TRBV6-9, with 7 bases identical to TRBD1. Germline V lookup: CDR1 MNHGY, CDR2 SVAAGI. CDR3 size: 15 residues. V shed 4 bases, J shed 2 bases, and the junction held 7 bases outside the gene matches. The CDR3 bases are TGTGCCAGCAGTTCCCTCGGGACAGCCAACTATGGCTACACCTTC. This sequence encodes CASSSLGTANYGYTF.

This clone was seen more than once but under ten times. J is TRBJ2-5 and V is TRBV30, with 8 bases that match TRBD2. Germline CDR1 reads GTSNPN; CDR2 reads SVGIG (reference sequence). Trimming removed 4 bases from V and 5 bases from J; junction bases left unmatched: 21. This CDR3 is built from 18 residues. The CDR3 region is CAWTHRHSGAVTPETQYF. CDR3 DNA sequence: TGTGCCTGGACCCACCGGCATAGCGGGGCGGTTACACCTGAGACCCAGTACTTC.

The V call is TRBV28, the J call TRBJ2-2, with D perhaps TRBD1 or TRBD2 (5 bases each). The CDR3 has 16 amino acids. Germline loops: CDR1 MDHEN, CDR2 SYDVKM. V gave up 2 bases and J gave up 6 bases, with 16 bases separating them. This chain's CDR3 is CASSLESPRGAGELFF. The CDR3 region has the DNA TGTGCCAGCAGTTTAGAATCCCCACGAGGGGCCGGGGAGCTGTTTTTT.

The chain employs TRBV2 and TRBJ1-3; D gene unclear. The CDR3 covers 16 residues. Germline-derived CDR1 and CDR2 are SNHLY and FYNNEI. Trimming left V 4 bases short and J 0 bases short, with 13 bases between. The CDR3 protein is CASSASGSYSGNTIYF. CDR3 bases: TGTGCCAGCAGTGCGAGCGGCAGTTACTCTGGAAACACCATATATTTT.